What follows describes a single T cell receptor (beta chain). CDR3 size: 14 residues. CDR1 and CDR2 from the germline V gene are SGHRS and YFSETQ. V was shortened by 4 bases and J by 0 bases, with 10 bases between the two germline ends. Clones were sequenced by immunoSEQ multiplex PCR, and TCRdb holds only the in-frame ones, with some missing. The sample yields over 300,000 clones, about 89% seen once. These data come from a study of blood T cell repertoires in COVID-19. Study details: Sample material is recorded as cDNA or gDNA derived from T cells, B-cell-depleted T cells, or PBMCs.

Sequenced sample: PBMCs or T cells enriched from blood (not recorded which). V gene TRBV5-1 combines with J gene TRBJ2-5, with a possible D match to TRBD2 (5 bases). The source is a woman aged 40 to 49 who had recovered from COVID-19. The CDR3 here is CASSTSGDQETQYF. The CDR3 nucleotides are TGCGCCAGCAGCACAAGCGGAGACCAAGAGACCCAGTACTTC.